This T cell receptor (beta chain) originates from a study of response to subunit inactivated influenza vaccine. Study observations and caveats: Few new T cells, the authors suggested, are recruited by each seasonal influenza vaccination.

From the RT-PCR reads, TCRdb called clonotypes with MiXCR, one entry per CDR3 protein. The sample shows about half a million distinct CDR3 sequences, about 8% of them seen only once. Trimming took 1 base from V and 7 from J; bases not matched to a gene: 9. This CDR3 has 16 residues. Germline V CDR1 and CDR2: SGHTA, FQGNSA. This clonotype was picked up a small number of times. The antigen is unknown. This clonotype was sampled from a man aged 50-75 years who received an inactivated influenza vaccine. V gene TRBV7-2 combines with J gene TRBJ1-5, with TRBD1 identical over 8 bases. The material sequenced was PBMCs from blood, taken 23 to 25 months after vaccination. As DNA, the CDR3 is TGTGCCAGCAGCTTAGAAGTCAGGGGGCTTTGGCAGCCCCAGCATTTT. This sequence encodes CASSLEVRGLWQPQHF.